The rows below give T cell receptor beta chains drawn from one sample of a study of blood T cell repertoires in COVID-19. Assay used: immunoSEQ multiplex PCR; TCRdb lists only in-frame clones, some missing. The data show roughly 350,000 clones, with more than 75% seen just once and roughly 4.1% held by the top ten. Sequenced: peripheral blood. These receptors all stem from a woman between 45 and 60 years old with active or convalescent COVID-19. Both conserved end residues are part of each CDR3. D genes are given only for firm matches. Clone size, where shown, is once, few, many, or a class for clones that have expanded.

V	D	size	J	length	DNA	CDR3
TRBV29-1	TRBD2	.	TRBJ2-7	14	TGCAGCGTTATGGGGAGGGGTGGGTCCTACGAGCAGTACTTC	CSVMGRGGSYEQYF
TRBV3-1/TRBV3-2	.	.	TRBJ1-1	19	TGTGCCAGCAGCCAAGAGTACCCCGGATTTAGCTCGTGGAACACTGAAGCTTTCTTT	CASSQEYPGFSSWNTEAFF
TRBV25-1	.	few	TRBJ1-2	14	TGTGCCAGCAGTGACGTCGGGGAGATTGGTGGCTACACCTTC	CASSDVGEIGGYTF
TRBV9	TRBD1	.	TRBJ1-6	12	TGTGCCAGCGGGACAGTTAATTCACCCCTCCACTTT	CASGTVNSPLHF
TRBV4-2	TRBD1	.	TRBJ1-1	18	TGTGCCAGCAGCCAGAACATACAGGGGGCGACCCAGAACACTGAAGCTTTCTTT	CASSQNIQGATQNTEAFF
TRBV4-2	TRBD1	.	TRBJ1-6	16	TGTGCCAGCAGCCAAACACTGGACAGGGGCGGTTCACCCCTCCACTTT	CASSQTLDRGGSPLHF
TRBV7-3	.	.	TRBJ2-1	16	TGTGCCAGCAGCCCGTCATCAGGGGGCGGGAGCCATGAGCAGTTCTTC	CASSPSSGGGSHEQFF
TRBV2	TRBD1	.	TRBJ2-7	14	TGTGCCAGCAAGGGGGCAGGGGGCAGGTACGAGCAGTACTTC	CASKGAGGRYEQYF
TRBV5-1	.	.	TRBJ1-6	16	TGCGCCAGCAGCTTGGACAGGCACTTCTATAATTCACCCCTCCACTTT	CASSLDRHFYNSPLHF
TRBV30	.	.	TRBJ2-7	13	TGTGCCTGGACTGAGGACATCTCCTACGAGCAGTACTTC	CAWTEDISYEQYF
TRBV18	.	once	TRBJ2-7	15	TGTGCCAGCTCACCGACAGGCTTAGACTCCTACGAGCAGTACTTC	CASSPTGLDSYEQYF
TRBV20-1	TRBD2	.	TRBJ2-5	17	TGCAGTGCTAGTCCCCTGGGGCTAGCGGGGGGGGGTCGGGCCCAGTACTTC	CSASPLGLAGGGRAQYF
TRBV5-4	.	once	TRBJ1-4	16	TGTGCCAGCAGCTTGGGCGCCGGGACTACTAATGAAAAACTGTTTTTT	CASSLGAGTTNEKLFF
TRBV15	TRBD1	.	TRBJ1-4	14	TGTGCCACCAGCAGGACAGGGAACCGTGAAAAACTGTTTTTT	CATSRTGNREKLFF
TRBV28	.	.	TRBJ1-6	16	TGTGCCAGCAGTTTGGGGGGGTCTGGCTATAATTCACCCCTCCACTTT	CASSLGGSGYNSPLHF
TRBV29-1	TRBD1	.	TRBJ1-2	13	TGCAGCGCGGGGACAGGGGGAAACTATGGCTACACCTTC	CSAGTGGNYGYTF
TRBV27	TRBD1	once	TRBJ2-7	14	TGTGCCAGCAGTCCCGGGACAGGGCCCTACGAGCAGTACTTC	CASSPGTGPYEQYF